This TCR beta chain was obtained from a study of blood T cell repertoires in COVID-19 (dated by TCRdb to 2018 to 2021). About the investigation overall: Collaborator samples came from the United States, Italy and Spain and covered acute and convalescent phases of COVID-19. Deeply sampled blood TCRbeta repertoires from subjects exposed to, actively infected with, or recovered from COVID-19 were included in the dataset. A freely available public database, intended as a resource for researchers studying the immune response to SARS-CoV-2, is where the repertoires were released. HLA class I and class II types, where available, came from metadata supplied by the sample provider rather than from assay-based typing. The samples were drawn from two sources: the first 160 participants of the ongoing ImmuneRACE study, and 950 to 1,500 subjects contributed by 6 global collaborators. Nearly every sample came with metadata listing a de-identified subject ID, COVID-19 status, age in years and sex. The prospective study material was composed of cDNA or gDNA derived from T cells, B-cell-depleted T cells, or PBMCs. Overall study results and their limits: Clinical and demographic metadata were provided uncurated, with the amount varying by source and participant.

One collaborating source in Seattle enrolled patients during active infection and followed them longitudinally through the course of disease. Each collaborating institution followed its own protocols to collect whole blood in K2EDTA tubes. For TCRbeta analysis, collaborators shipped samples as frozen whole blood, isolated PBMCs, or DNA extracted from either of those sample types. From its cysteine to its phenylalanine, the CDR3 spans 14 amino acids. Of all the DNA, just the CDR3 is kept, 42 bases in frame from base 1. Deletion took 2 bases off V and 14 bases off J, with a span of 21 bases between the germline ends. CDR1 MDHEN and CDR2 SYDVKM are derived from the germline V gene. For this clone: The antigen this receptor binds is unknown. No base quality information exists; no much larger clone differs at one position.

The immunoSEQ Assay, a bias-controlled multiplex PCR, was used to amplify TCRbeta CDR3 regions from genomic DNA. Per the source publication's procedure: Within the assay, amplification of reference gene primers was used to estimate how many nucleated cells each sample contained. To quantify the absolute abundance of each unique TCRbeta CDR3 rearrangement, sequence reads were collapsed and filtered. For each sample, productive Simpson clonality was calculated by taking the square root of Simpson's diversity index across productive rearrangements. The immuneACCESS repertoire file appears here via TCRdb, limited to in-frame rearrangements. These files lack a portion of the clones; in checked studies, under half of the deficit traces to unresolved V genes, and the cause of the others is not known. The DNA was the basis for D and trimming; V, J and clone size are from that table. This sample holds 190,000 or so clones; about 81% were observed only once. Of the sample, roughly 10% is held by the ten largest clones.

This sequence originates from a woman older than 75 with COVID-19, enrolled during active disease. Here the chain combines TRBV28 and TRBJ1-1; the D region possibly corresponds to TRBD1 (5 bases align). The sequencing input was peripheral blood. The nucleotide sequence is TGTGCCAGCAGTTTACCTTTGGGGGGGACGCCTGCCTTCTTT. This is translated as CASSLPLGGTPAFF.